A selection of T cell receptor beta chains follows, all from one sample in a study of identical twins. TCRdb reanalysed the 5' RACE reads using MiXCR and keeps one entry per CDR3 protein. The sample consists of about 660,000 distinct CDR3 sequences, 8.6% of them appearing once. The sample also formed part of further work on yellow fever vaccine responses in identical twins.

Sequences were obtained from PBMCs. The receptors stem from a woman aged 18-29 years in good health. Each CDR3 is given without its conserved first and last residue. Fields, in order: V gene, CDR3 protein.

>TRBV9
ASSVVTPGELF
>TRBV29-1
SVVGLGTATYEQY
>TRBV5-1
ASRSSSGTGYEQY
>TRBV6-5
ASGGGYNEQF
>TRBV12-3/TRBV12-4
ASSIEGLAEPEQY
>TRBV28
ASSLTTGSQPQH
>TRBV9
ASSGWNSGNTIY
>TRBV24-1
ATSDLPPRQGQETQY
>TRBV12-3/TRBV12-4
ASSGTTYNSPLH
>TRBV7-9
ASSPGLAVDNEQF
>TRBV9
ASSPPGQRETQY
>TRBV6-1
ATGLAGGAETQY
>TRBV7-2
ASSLWPGLAYEQY
>TRBV4-3
ASSQGGGEQF
>TRBV5-1
ASSLEAGGREQY
>TRBV19
ASSPASRTGGTYEQY
>TRBV6-2/TRBV6-3
ASSMPSWPREQY
>TRBV28
ASSLWDGVGNTIY
>TRBV12-3/TRBV12-4
ASSFFQGGGSGNTIY
>TRBV28
ASSPSSTGGAGEQY
>TRBV20-1
SARVPGTYEQY
>TRBV30
AWTKTVSDEQY
>TRBV9
ASSVGTGNTGELF
>TRBV20-1
SARTDQETLY
>TRBV3-1
ASSYTTGVGSPLH
>TRBV10-1
ATSGPASSGANVLT
>TRBV18
ASSAREGLGEQY
>TRBV2
ASNLRGEQY
>TRBV7-9
ASTSTYEQF
>TRBV5-6
ASSFSGPRTGETQY
>TRBV20-1
SARDPGAYEQY
>TRBV9
ASSVEGTGEQF
>TRBV11-2
ASSYVTRGGNEQF
>TRBV7-9
ASTGEREGRGIQY
>TRBV4-1
ASSQDHRGQETQY
>TRBV7-9
ASSSSGTSYNEQF
>TRBV11-2
ASRRTSDSYNEQF
>TRBV6-6
ATAEGETQY
>TRBV7-2
ASSPTSGRGAGELF
>TRBV27
ASSLSPAEVPYEQY
>TRBV4-1
ASSQRGIQGGTEAF
>TRBV28
ASSAFTVDQGYEQY
>TRBV11-2
ASSDGAGTDTQY
>TRBV12-3/TRBV12-4
ASNPSRSSPLH
>TRBV27
ASSYGINYGYT
>TRBV15
ATSAQDSYT
>TRBV2
ASSEPGDYEQY
>TRBV19
ADPSGPAGGTQY
>TRBV3-1
ASSLTGERDEQY
>TRBV5-6
ASSYGTPQGDEQY
>TRBV6-2/TRBV6-3
ASSYLAGATDTQY
>TRBV3-1
ASSLEAAPAYEQY